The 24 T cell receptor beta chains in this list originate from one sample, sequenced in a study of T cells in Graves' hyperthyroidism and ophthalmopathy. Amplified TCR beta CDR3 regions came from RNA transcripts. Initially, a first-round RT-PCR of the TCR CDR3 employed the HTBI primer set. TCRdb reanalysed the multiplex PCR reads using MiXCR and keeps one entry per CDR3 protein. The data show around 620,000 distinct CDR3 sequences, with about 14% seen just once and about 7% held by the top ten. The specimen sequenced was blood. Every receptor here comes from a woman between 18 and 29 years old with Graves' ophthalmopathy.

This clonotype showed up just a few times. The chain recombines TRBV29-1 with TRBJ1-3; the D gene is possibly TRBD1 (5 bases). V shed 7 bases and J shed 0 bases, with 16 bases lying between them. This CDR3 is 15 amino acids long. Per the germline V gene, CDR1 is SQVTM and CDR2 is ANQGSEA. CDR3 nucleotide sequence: TGCAGCGCTATAGGCGACAGATTCTCTGGAAACACCATATATTTT. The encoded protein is CSAIGDRFSGNTIYF.

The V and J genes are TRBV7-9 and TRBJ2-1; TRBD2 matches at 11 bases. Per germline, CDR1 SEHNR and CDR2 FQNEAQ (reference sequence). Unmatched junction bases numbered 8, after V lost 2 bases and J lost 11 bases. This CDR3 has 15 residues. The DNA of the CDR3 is TGTGCCAGCAGCTTAACTAGCGGGAGCCAAATTAAGCAGTTCTTC. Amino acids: CASSLTSGSQIKQFF.

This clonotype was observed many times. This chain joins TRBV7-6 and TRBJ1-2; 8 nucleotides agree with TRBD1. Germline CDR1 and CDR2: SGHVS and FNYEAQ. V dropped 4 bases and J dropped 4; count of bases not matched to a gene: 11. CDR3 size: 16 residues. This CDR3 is CASSSTPQGVSYGYTF. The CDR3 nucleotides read TGTGCCAGCAGCTCGACCCCACAGGGGGTTAGCTATGGCTACACCTTC. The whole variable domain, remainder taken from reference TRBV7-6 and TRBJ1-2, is GAGVSQSPRYKVTKRGQDVALRCDPISGHVSLYWYRQALGQGPEFLTYFNYEAQQDKSGLPNDRFSAERPEGSISTLTIQRTEQRDSAMYRCASSSTPQGVSYGYTFGSGTRLTVV.

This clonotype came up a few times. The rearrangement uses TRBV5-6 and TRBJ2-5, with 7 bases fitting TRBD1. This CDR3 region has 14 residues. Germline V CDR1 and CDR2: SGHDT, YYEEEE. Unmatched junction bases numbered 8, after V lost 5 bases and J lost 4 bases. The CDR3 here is CASRPNRGRETQYF. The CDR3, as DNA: TGTGCCAGCAGGCCGAACAGGGGAAGAGAGACCCAGTACTTC.

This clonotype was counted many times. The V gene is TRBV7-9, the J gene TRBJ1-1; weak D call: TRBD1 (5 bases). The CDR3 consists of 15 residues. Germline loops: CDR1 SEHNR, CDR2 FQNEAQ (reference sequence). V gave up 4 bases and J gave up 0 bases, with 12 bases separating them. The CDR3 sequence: CASSSRQNMNTEAFF. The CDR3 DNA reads TGTGCCAGCAGCTCCCGACAGAATATGAACACTGAAGCTTTCTTT.

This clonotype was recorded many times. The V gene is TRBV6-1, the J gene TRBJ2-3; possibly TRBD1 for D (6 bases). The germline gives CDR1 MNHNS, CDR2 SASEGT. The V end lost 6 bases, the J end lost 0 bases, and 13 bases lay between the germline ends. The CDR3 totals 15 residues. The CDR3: CASRRTESSTDTQYF. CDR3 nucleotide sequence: TGTGCCAGCAGAAGGACAGAGTCTAGCACAGATACGCAGTATTTT.

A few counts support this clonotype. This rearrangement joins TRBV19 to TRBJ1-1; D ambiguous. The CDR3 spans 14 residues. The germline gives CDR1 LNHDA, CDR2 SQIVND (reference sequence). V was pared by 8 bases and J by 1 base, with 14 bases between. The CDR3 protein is CASLLGSENTEAFF. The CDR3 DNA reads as TGTGCCAGTCTCCTGGGATCCGAGAACACTGAAGCTTTCTTT.

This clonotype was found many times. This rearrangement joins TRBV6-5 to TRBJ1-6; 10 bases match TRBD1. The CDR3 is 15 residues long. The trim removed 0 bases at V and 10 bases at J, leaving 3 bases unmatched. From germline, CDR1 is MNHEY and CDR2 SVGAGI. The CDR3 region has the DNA TGTGCCAGCAGTTACTCGGACAGGGGGGGGTCACCCCTCCACTTT. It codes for CASSYSDRGGSPLHF.

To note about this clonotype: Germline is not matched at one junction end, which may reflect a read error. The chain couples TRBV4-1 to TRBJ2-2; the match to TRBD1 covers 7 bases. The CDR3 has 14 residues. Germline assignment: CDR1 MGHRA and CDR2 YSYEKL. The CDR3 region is CASSQETPSGGLFF. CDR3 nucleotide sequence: TGTGCCAGCAGCCAAGAGACCCCTTCAGGGGGGCTGTTTTTT.

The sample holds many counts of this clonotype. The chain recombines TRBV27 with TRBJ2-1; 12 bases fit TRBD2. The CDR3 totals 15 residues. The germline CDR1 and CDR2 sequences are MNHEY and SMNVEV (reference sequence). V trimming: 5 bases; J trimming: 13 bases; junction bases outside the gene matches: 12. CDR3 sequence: CASSLGTSGLTPQFF. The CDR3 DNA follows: TGTGCCAGCAGTCTCGGGACTAGCGGGCTCACCCCCCAGTTCTTC.

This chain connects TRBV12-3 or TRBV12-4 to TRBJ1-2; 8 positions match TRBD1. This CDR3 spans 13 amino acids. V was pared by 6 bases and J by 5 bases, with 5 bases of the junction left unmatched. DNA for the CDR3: TGTGCCAGCAGCGCCGGACAGGGATATGGCTACACCTTC. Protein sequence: CASSAGQGYGYTF.

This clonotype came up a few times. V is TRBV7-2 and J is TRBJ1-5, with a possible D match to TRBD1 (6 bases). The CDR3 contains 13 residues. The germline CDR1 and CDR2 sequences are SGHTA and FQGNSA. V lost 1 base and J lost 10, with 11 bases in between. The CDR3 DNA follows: TGTGCCAGCAGCTTAGGGAGGGGGGTTCCCCAGCATTTT. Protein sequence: CASSLGRGVPQHF.

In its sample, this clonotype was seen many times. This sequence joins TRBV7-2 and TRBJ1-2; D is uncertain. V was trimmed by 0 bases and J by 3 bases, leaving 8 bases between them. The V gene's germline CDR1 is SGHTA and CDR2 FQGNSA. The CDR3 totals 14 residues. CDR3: CASSLARQDYGYTF. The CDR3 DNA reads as TGTGCCAGCAGCTTAGCGCGACAAGACTATGGCTACACCTTC.

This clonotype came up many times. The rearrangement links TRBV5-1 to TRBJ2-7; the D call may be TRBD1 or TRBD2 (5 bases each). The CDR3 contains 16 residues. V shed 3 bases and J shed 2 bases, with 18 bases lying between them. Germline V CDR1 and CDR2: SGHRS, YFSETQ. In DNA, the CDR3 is TGCGCCAGCAGCTCAACCCAGGGACCGCGACCCTACGAGCAGTACTTC. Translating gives CASSSTQGPRPYEQYF.

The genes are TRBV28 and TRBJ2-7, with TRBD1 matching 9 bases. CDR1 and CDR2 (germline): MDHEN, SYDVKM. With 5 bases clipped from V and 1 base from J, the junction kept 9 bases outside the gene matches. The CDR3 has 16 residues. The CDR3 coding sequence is TGTGCCAGCAGTATACCCGGGACAGGGAGTTCCTACGAGCAGTACTTC. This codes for CASSIPGTGSSYEQYF. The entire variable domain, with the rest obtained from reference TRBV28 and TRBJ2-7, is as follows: DVKVTQSSRYLVKRTGEKVFLECVQDMDHENMFWYRQDPGLGLRLIYFSYDVKMKEKGDIPEGYSVSREKKERFSLILESASTNQTSMYLCASSIPGTGSSYEQYFGPGTRLTVT.

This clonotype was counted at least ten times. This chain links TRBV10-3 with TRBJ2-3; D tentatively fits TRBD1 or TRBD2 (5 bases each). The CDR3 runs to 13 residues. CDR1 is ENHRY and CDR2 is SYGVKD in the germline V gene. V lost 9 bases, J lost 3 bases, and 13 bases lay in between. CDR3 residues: CAMGYEGTDTQYF. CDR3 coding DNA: TGTGCCATGGGATACGAGGGGACAGATACGCAGTATTTT.

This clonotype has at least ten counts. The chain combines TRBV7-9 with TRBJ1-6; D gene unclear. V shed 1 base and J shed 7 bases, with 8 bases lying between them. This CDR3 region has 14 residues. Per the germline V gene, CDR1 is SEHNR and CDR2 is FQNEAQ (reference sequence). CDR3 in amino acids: CASSLGGFNSPLHF. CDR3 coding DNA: TGTGCCAGCAGCTTAGGTGGCTTCAATTCACCCCTCCACTTT.

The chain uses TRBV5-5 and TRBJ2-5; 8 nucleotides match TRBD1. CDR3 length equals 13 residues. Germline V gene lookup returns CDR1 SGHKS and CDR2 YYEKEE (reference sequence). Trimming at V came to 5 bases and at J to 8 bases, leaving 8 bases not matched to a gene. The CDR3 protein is CASSGSGGSTQYF. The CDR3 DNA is TGTGCCAGCAGTGGATCAGGGGGCTCTACCCAGTACTTC. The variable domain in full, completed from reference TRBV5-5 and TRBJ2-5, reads DAGVTQSPTHLIKTRGQQVTLRCSPISGHKSVSWYQQVLGQGPQFIFQYYEKEERGRGNFPDRFSARQFPNYSSELNVNALLLGDSALYLCASSGSGGSTQYFGPGTRLLVL.

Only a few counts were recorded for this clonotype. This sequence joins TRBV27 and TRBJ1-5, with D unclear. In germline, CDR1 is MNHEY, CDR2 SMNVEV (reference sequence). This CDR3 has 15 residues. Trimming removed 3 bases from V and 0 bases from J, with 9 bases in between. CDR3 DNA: TGTGCCAGCAGTTTCTCAGTTTATAGCAATCAGCCCCAGCATTTT. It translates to CASSFSVYSNQPQHF.

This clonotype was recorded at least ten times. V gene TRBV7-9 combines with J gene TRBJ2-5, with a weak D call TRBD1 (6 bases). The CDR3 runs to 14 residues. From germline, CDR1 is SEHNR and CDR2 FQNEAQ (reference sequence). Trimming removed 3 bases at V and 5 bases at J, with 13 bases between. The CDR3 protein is CASSFGDQGETQYF. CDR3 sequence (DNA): TGTGCCAGCAGCTTCGGAGACCAGGGGGAGACCCAGTACTTC.

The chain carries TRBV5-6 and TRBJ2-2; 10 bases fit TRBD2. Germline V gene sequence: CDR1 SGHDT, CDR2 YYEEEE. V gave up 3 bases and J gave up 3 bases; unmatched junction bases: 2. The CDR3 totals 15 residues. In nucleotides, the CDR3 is TGTGCCAGCAGCTCAGCGGGAGGGGACACCGGGGAGCTGTTTTTT. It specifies CASSSAGGDTGELFF.

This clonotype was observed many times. The CDR3 DNA reads as TGTGCCAGCAGTCTAAGGACAGTACTGTTTTTT. Its translation is CASSLRTVLFF. V is TRBV28 and J is TRBJ1-4, with TRBD1 as a possible D gene (6 bases). CDR3 length: 11 amino acids. From germline, CDR1 is MDHEN and CDR2 SYDVKM. Trimming took off 5 bases at V and 13 bases at J, with 11 bases between the two ends.

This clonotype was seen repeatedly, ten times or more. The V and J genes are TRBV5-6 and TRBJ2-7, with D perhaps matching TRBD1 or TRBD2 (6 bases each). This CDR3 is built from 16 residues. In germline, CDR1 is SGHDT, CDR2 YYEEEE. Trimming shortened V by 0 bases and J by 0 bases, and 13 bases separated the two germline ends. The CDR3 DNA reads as TGTGCCAGCAGCTTGGACGGGGGCCTTAGCTCCTACGAGCAGTACTTC. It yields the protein CASSLDGGLSSYEQYF.

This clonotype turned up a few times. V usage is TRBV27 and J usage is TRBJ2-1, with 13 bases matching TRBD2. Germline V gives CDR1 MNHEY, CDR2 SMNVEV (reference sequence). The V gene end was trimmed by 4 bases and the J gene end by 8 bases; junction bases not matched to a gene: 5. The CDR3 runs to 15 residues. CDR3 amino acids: CASSSGLAGYDEQFF. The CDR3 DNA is TGTGCCAGCAGTTCGGGACTAGCGGGGTACGATGAGCAGTTCTTC.